These 30 T cell receptor beta chains were all obtained from the same sample, sequenced in a study of blood T cell repertoires in COVID-19 (dated by TCRdb to about 2020). Library generation was performed with the immunoSEQ multiplex PCR assay. As stored in TCRdb, this immuneACCESS dataset retains in-frame rearrangements with V and J assigned. A fraction of the clones does not appear; measured against another copy, unresolved V genes explain less than half of the discrepancy, and the remainder lacks a known reason. The sample contains under 200,000 clones, roughly 80% of them found a single time. The biggest ten clones account for approximately 10% of the sample. The sequenced sample consisted of peripheral blood. The source of these receptors is a man aged 65-85 years with active or convalescent COVID-19.

The chain couples TRBV18 to TRBJ2-3; no clear D. The V gene's germline CDR1 is KGHSH and CDR2 LQKENI. The CDR3 spans 16 residues. V lost 2 bases to trimming and J lost 0 bases, with 12 bases between them. The CDR3 reads CASSPTPSGSTDTQYF. DNA for the CDR3: TGTGCCAGCTCACCAACTCCGTCGGGTAGCACAGATACGCAGTATTTT.

The CDR3, as DNA: TGTGCCAGCAGCCAAGGACTAGGAGGAGATACGCAGTATTTT. Translated, it gives CASSQGLGGDTQYF. This chain uses TRBV7-3 with TRBJ2-3; 7 bases align to TRBD2. Looked up from germline, CDR1 is SGHTA and CDR2 is FQGTGA. This CDR3 is built from 14 residues. V dropped 5 bases and J dropped 5; count of bases not matched to a gene: 7.

This chain uses TRBV15 with TRBJ2-5; perhaps TRBD2 as D (5 bases). This CDR3 has 16 residues. Germline V lookup: CDR1 LNHNV, CDR2 YYDKDF (reference sequence). Trimming removed 0 bases at V and 5 bases at J, with 16 bases between. DNA for the CDR3: TGTGCCACCAGCAGAGATCCCGGGAAACGGGTGGAGACCCAGTACTTC. It translates to CATSRDPGKRVETQYF.

This clone was counted only a few times. The chain carries TRBV5-1 and TRBJ2-2; TRBD1 matches 8 bases. V trimming: 2 bases; J trimming: 5 bases; junction bases outside the gene matches: 5. This CDR3 region has 15 residues. Germline-derived CDR1 and CDR2 are SGHRS and YFSETQ. The CDR3 sequence: CASSLATGVTGELFF. In nucleotides, the CDR3 is TGCGCCAGCAGCTTAGCGACAGGGGTAACCGGGGAGCTGTTTTTT.

This clone was recorded once. The V and J genes are TRBV19 and TRBJ2-7, with TRBD1 matching 9 bases. This CDR3 is 15 amino acids long. Germline CDR1 LNHDA, CDR2 SQIVND (reference sequence). V trimming: 0 bases; J trimming: 3 bases; junction bases outside the gene matches: 3. The CDR3 protein is CASSIDKGQGYEQYF. The CDR3 nucleotides are TGTGCCAGTAGTATAGATAAGGGACAGGGCTACGAGCAGTACTTC.

This clone was found a few times. J is TRBJ1-6 and V is TRBV20-1; D unclear. V was trimmed by 3 bases and J by 8 bases, leaving 11 bases between them. This CDR3 comprises 13 residues. Germline V gene lookup returns CDR1 DFQATT and CDR2 SNEGSKA (reference sequence). DNA of the CDR3: TGCAGTGCTAGTTTGCAAGCCGATTCACCCCTCCACTTT. As protein: CSASLQADSPLHF.

The V and J genes are TRBV7-7 and TRBJ2-5; 8 bases agree with TRBD2. The CDR3 extends over 14 amino acids. Germline assignment: CDR1 SSHAT and CDR2 FNYEAQ (reference sequence). V lost 1 base, J lost 3 bases, and 1 base stayed unmatched. The CDR3 sequence: CASSLVRGEETQYF. CDR3 DNA: TGTGCCAGCAGCTTAGTGCGGGGGGAAGAGACCCAGTACTTC.

This chain connects TRBV27 to TRBJ2-5; D gene uncertain. Trimming took off 6 bases at V and 5 bases at J, with 19 bases between the two ends. In germline, CDR1 is MNHEY, CDR2 SMNVEV (reference sequence). The CDR3 sequence is 15 residues long. The CDR3 region is CASSPLPLRLETQYF. The CDR3 nucleotides are TGTGCCAGCAGCCCCCTACCATTGAGGCTTGAGACCCAGTACTTC.

V gene TRBV5-1 combines with J gene TRBJ1-1; 8 bases line up with TRBD1. Losses at the gene ends were 0 bases for V and 5 bases for J; bases not matched to a gene: 3. The CDR3 covers 14 residues. Germline V gene lookup returns CDR1 SGHRS and CDR2 YFSETQ. The CDR3 loop reads CASSLEGQVTEAFF. DNA of the CDR3: TGCGCCAGCAGCTTGGAGGGACAGGTAACTGAAGCTTTCTTT.

The chain carries TRBV11-2 and TRBJ2-1; a possible D gene is TRBD2 (6 bases). Trimming cost V 8 bases and J 4 bases, with 18 bases left between them. Germline CDR1 SGHAT, CDR2 FQNNGV. The CDR3 extends over 15 amino acids. CDR3 region: CASLWDWTKYNEQFF. CDR3 nucleotide sequence: TGTGCCAGCCTCTGGGACTGGACTAAATACAATGAGCAGTTCTTC.

The J gene is TRBJ1-4, the V gene TRBV6-5; 9 bases match TRBD1. V was pared by 6 bases and J by 6 bases, with 5 bases of the junction left unmatched. The CDR3 contains 14 residues. Germline loops: CDR1 MNHEY, CDR2 SVGAGI. CDR3 residues: CASRRTGDDEKLFF. The DNA for the CDR3 is TGTGCCAGCAGACGGACAGGGGATGATGAAAAACTGTTTTTT.

The J gene is TRBJ2-3, the V gene TRBV30; the D gene is possibly TRBD2 (5 bases). The CDR3 contains 13 residues. Trimming stripped 7 bases from V and 1 base from J, with 12 bases between. Germline loops: CDR1 GTSNPN, CDR2 SVGIG (reference sequence). The CDR3: CASRARGTDTQYF. CDR3 bases: TGTGCCTCCCGTGCGCGGGGCACAGATACGCAGTATTTT.

The chain combines TRBV2 with TRBJ2-1; 10 bases line up with TRBD2. The J segment lost 10 bases and the V segment lost 1 base, leaving 7 bases of the junction unmatched. CDR1 and CDR2 from the germline V gene are SNHLY and FYNNEI. This CDR3 is built from 15 residues. DNA of the CDR3: TGTGCCAGCAGTGAAGTAGGGACTAGCGCTCAAGAGCAGTTCTTC. Encoded protein: CASSEVGTSAQEQFF.

The J gene is TRBJ2-1, the V gene TRBV6-5; 7 positions agree with TRBD1. V was pared by 3 bases and J by 10 bases, with 9 bases of the junction left unmatched. Germline V CDR1 and CDR2: MNHEY, SVGAGI. This CDR3 is 14 amino acids long. This chain's CDR3 is CASSYTGQAAEQFF. CDR3 nucleotides: TGTGCCAGCAGTTATACCGGACAGGCAGCGGAGCAGTTCTTC.

This clone appeared a single time. In DNA, the CDR3 is TGTGCCACGGACAGGCGGGATGGGGGAGAGACCCAGTACTTC. The encoded protein is CATDRRDGGETQYF. This chain connects TRBV19 to TRBJ2-5; possibly TRBD1 for D (7 bases). Germline assignment: CDR1 LNHDA and CDR2 SQIVND (reference sequence). The CDR3 consists of 14 residues. V shed 10 bases and J shed 4 bases, with 19 bases lying between them.

The rearrangement joins TRBV7-2 to TRBJ2-7; perhaps TRBD1 as D (5 bases). The CDR3 consists of 15 residues. V dropped 2 bases and J dropped 6 bases, with 17 bases sitting between them. Germline loops: CDR1 SGHTA, CDR2 FQGNSA. DNA for the CDR3: TGTGCCAGCAGCTTACAGGGATTTGGGCAGGGCGAGCAGTACTTC. This gives the protein CASSLQGFGQGEQYF.

The chain couples TRBV5-5 to TRBJ2-7; 7 bases line up with TRBD1. CDR3 length: 15 amino acids. Germline trimming cut 3 bases from V and 0 bases from J; bases unmatched to any gene: 6. Germline loops: CDR1 SGHKS, CDR2 YYEKEE (reference sequence). DNA of the CDR3: TGTGCCAGCAGCTCCAAGACAGGGAGCTCCTACGAGCAGTACTTC. This codes for CASSSKTGSSYEQYF.

The rearrangement joins TRBV5-5 to TRBJ1-2; 8 positions agree with TRBD1. The germline CDR1 and CDR2 sequences are SGHKS and YYEKEE (reference sequence). CDR3 size: 15 residues. The J segment lost 4 bases and the V segment lost 4 bases, leaving 9 bases of the junction unmatched. CDR3 in amino acids: CASSLRAGGGYGYTF. The CDR3 DNA reads as TGTGCCAGCAGCCTCCGGGCAGGGGGCGGCTATGGCTACACCTTC. Filled out from reference TRBV5-5 and TRBJ1-2, the complete variable domain reads DAGVTQSPTHLIKTRGQQVTLRCSPISGHKSVSWYQQVLGQGPQFIFQYYEKEERGRGNFPDRFSARQFPNYSSELNVNALLLGDSALYLCASSLRAGGGYGYTFGSGTRLTVV.

This chain connects TRBV5-4 to TRBJ1-5; D not certain. CDR3 length: 12 amino acids. Germline CDR1 SGHNT, CDR2 YYREEE (reference sequence). Trimming removed 1 base at V and 6 bases at J, with 5 bases between. CDR3 protein: CASSLLGQPQHF. CDR3 DNA sequence: TGTGCCAGCAGCTTGCTCGGTCAGCCCCAGCATTTT. The full variable domain, rest sourced from reference TRBV5-4 and TRBJ1-5, is ETGVTQSPTHLIKTRGQQVTLRCSSQSGHNTVSWYQQALGQGPQFIFQYYREEENGRGNFPPRFSGLQFPNYSSELNVNALELDDSALYLCASSLLGQPQHFGDGTRLSIL.

The V call is TRBV12-3 or TRBV12-4, the J call TRBJ1-5, with no clear D. The CDR3 contains 13 residues. Trimming took off 8 bases at V and 3 bases at J, with 11 bases between the two ends. The CDR3: CASRGITNQPQHF. In nucleotides, the CDR3 is TGTGCCAGCCGCGGGATCACCAATCAGCCCCAGCATTTT.

On this clone itself: A read error may explain this, as a much larger clone is one base away. DNA of the CDR3: TGTGCCAGCAGTCCTCAGGGGACATACACTGAAGCTTTCTTT. Translation: CASSPQGTYTEAFF. J is TRBJ1-1 and V is TRBV27, with D possibly TRBD1 on 6 matching bases. The CDR3 is 14 amino acids. Germline V CDR1 and CDR2: MNHEY, SMNVEV (reference sequence). V was pared by 5 bases and J by 3 bases, with 13 bases between.

The V gene is TRBV30, the J gene TRBJ1-2; D remains ambiguous. This CDR3 is 13 amino acids long. Trimming pared 3 bases from V and 6 bases from J, leaving 14 bases between. CDR1 is GTSNPN, CDR2 SVGIG, per germline (reference sequence). The CDR3 nucleotides read TGTGCCTGGAGATGGATCCGGGTGGATGGCTACACCTTC. Encoded protein: CAWRWIRVDGYTF.

This chain connects TRBV20-1 to TRBJ2-7; D is possibly TRBD2 (5 bases). The V and J ends lost 6 bases and 0 bases respectively, with 6 bases between them. The CDR3 contains 11 residues. Germline lookup yields CDR1 DFQATT and CDR2 SNEGSKA (reference sequence). CDR3: CSASGSYEQYF. The CDR3, as DNA: TGCAGTGCGAGCGGCTCCTACGAGCAGTACTTC.

The J gene is TRBJ2-7, the V gene TRBV18; TRBD1 aligns across 8 bases. The CDR3 sequence is 14 residues long. V was pared by 1 base and J by 5 bases, with 4 bases of the junction left unmatched. Per the germline V gene, CDR1 is KGHSH and CDR2 is LQKENI. The CDR3 sequence: CASSPQGQGHEQYF. In DNA form, the CDR3 reads TGTGCCAGCTCACCACAAGGACAGGGTCACGAGCAGTACTTC.

The rearrangement uses TRBV21-1 and TRBJ1-6. TRBV21-1 is deemed a pseudogene. CDR3 length equals 14 residues. CDR3 residues: CASSKGLTDSPLHF. Here the CDR3 DNA reads TGTGCCAGCAGCAAAGGACTTACTGATTCACCCCTCCACTTT.

This chain joins TRBV6-5 and TRBJ2-1, with 9 bases that match TRBD1. Germline V gene sequence: CDR1 MNHEY, CDR2 SVGAGI. The junction had 8 bases not matched to a gene; V was cut back by 2 bases and J by 6 bases. The CDR3 loop spans 16 amino acids. CDR3 amino acids: CASSYGGTGWVNEQFF. CDR3 nucleotide sequence: TGTGCCAGCAGTTACGGGGGGACAGGGTGGGTCAATGAGCAGTTCTTC.

The table lists this clone with a few counts. The chain employs TRBV2 and TRBJ1-6, with 7 bases aligning to TRBD1. Germline V lookup: CDR1 SNHLY, CDR2 FYNNEI. The CDR3 runs to 14 residues. Unmatched junction bases numbered 0, after V lost 6 bases and J lost 1 base. CDR3 residues: CASSRGSYNSPLHF. The CDR3 nucleotides are TGTGCCAGCAGCAGGGGGTCCTATAATTCACCCCTCCACTTT.

This clone was seen a few times. The chain carries TRBV7-9 and TRBJ2-1; D not certain. Trimming stripped 2 bases from V and 0 bases from J, with 8 bases between. CDR1 is SEHNR and CDR2 is FQNEAQ in the germline V gene (reference sequence). The CDR3 length is 15 residues. The CDR3: CASSLRRSSYNEQFF. Written as DNA, the CDR3 is TGTGCCAGCAGCTTACGTAGGAGCTCCTACAATGAGCAGTTCTTC.

Here the CDR3 DNA reads TGTGCCAGCAGTTACCCTAAAGGACAGGGTCAACAGCCCCAGCATTTT. This encodes CASSYPKGQGQQPQHF. The chain links TRBV6-2 or TRBV6-3 to TRBJ1-5; 8 nucleotides align to TRBD1. Losses at the gene ends were 2 bases for V and 7 bases for J; bases not matched to a gene: 10. Germline V lookup: CDR1 MNHEY, CDR2 SVGEGT. This CDR3 is built from 16 residues.

The chain links TRBV14 to TRBJ1-4, with 7 positions matching TRBD1. V lost 5 bases and J lost 11; bases outside the gene matches: 11. Per germline, CDR1 SGHDN and CDR2 FVKESK. This CDR3 contains 14 residues. In DNA form, the CDR3 reads TGTGCCAGCAGCTCCGACAGGGCTATCGGGAAACTGTTTTTT. Translating it yields CASSSDRAIGKLFF.